This T cell receptor beta chain is from a study of T cells in Graves' hyperthyroidism and ophthalmopathy. General study points: A model using 13 V-J features told ophthalmopathy apart from stable hyperthyroidism.

The CDR3 covers 14 residues. Trimming pared 10 bases from V and 0 bases from J, leaving 15 bases between. The V gene's germline CDR1 is ENHRY and CDR2 SYGVKD. On this clonotype: The antigen remains unidentified.

Uncontrolled infection, other autoimmune disease, pregnancy or lactation led to exclusion. Clinical symptoms, serum thyroxine, TRAb, thyroid ultrasound and orbital computed tomography informed diagnoses. Amplification of TCR beta CDR3 regions was performed using RNA transcripts as template. TCR CDR3 underwent first-round RT-PCR with the HTBI primer set. TCRdb redid the calling of the multiplex PCR reads with MiXCR, one entry per CDR3 protein. The data contain 480,000 or so distinct CDR3 sequences, 40% to 55% of them singletons. The genes are TRBV10-3 and TRBJ2-5; D is possibly TRBD1 (6 bases). Material: peripheral blood or thyroid tissue (not recorded which). This TCR came from an adult woman with Graves' disease, either hyperthyroidism or ophthalmopathy (not recorded which). The CDR3 loop reads CASRGPGYQETQYF. In DNA, the CDR3 is TGTGCCAGCAGGGGACCGGGATACCAAGAGACCCAGTACTTC.